The present entry profiles one T cell receptor (beta chain) with its context. The antigen remains unidentified. Use of 60 Vbeta and 13 Jbeta primers characterized the PCR. TCRdb's table, derived via immunoSEQ multiplex PCR, lists solely in-frame clones and lacks some. The sample yields 150,000 to 200,000 clones, approximately 80% seen once. The data were obtained in a study of cytomegalovirus exposure and HLA in healthy donors. Study observations and caveats: According to a later analysis, most TCR beta chains associated with CMV appeared HLA-restricted. In an earlier analysis, productive rearrangement rates for most beta V segments clustered near 87% or 30%.

CDR3 length: 15 residues. Trimming removed 6 bases from V and 4 bases from J; junction bases left unmatched: 6. From germline, CDR1 is SEHNR and CDR2 FQNEAQ (reference sequence). This receptor was obtained from a male donor in good health and CMV-seropositive. V and J are TRBV7-9 and TRBJ2-7, with TRBD2 matching over 13 bases. The sequenced material came from PBMCs. The CDR3 bases are TGTGCCAGCAGTCCGACTAGCGGGAGGACTTACGAGCAGTACTTC. It encodes CASSPTSGRTYEQYF.